The TCR beta chain described here comes from a study of OX40 agonist ivuxolimab in advanced cancers. Whole-study results and caveats: Expanded clones were, on average, more numerous in CD8+ T cells than in CD4+.

About this clone itself: As yet, its antigen is unknown.

TCRdb's table, derived via immunoSEQ multiplex PCR, lists solely in-frame clones and lacks some. The sample has more than 50,000 clones, around four fifths seen once. Sequences were derived from CD4+ or CD8+ T cells sorted from blood, sampled in a trial of the OX40 agonist ivuxolimab. The TCR sequence derives from an adult with an advanced solid tumor such as melanoma, head and neck, liver or kidney cancer.

CDR3 sequence: CASSLGQGGTDTQYF. In nucleotides, the CDR3 is TGTGCCAGCAGCTTGGGTCAGGGAGGCACAGATACGCAGTATTTT. V gene TRBV5-6 combines with J gene TRBJ2-3; D may match TRBD1 or TRBD2 (5 bases each). CDR1 is SGHDT and CDR2 is YYEEEE in the germline V gene. The CDR3 loop spans 15 amino acids. Trimming removed 0 bases at V and 1 base at J, with 9 bases between.